This T cell receptor (beta chain) was found in a study of CD8+CD57+ T cells in acquired aplastic anemia. Study as a whole: Sorted CD4+ and CD8+ cells yielded DNA averaging around 3 ug.

At least ten counts were recorded for this clonotype. This CDR3 is 14 amino acids long. CDR1 and CDR2 from the germline V gene are DFQATT and SNEGSKA (reference sequence). V was clipped by 6 bases and J by 6 bases; unmatched bases: 10. Patients selected for sequencing had displayed CD8+CD57+ cell expansion by flow cytometry. Severe acquired aplastic anemia was present in every patient. Genomic DNA served as template for TCR beta VDJ and CDR3 profiling. TCRdb processed the reads anew with MiXCR; each CDR3 protein has one entry. The profile shows some 160,000 distinct CDR3 sequences, less than 50% of them singletons.

The specimen was sorted CD4+, CD8+, or CD8+CD57+ T cells (not recorded which) from PBMCs. This chain uses TRBV20-1 with TRBJ2-3; 9 bases align to TRBD2. This TCR came from a human donor with aplastic anemia. CDR3 protein: CSAATRGRDDTQYF. The CDR3 nucleotides read TGCAGTGCAGCTACCCGCGGGAGGGATGATACGCAGTATTTT.